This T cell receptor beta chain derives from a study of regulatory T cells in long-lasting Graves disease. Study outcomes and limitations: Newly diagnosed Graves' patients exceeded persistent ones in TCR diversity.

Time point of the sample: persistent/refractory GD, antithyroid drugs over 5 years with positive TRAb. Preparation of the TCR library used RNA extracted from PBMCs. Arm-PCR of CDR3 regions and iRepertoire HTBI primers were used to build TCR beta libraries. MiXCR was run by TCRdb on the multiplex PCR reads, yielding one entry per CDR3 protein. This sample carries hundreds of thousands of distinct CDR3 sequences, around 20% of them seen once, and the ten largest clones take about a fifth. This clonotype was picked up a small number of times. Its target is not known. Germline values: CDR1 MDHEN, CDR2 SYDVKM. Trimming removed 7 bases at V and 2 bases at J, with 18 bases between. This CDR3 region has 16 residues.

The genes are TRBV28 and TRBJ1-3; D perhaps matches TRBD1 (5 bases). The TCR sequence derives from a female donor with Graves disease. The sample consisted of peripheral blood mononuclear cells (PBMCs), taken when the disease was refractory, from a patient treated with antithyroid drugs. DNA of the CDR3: TGTGCCAGCACCCCCGGGGGAGGTACGGCTGGAAACACCATATATTTT. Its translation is CASTPGGGTAGNTIYF.